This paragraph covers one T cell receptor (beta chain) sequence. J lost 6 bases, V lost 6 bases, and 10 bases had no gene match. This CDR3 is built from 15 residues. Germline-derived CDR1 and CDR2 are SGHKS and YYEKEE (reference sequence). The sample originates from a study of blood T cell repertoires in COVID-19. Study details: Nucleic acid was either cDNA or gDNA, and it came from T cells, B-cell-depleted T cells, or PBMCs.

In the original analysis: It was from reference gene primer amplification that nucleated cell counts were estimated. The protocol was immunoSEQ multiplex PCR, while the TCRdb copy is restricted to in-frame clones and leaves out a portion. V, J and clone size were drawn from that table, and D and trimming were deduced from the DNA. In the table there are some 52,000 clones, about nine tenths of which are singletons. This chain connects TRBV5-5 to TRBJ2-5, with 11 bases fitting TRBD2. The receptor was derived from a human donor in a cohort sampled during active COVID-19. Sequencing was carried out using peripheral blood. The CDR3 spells CASTHSGGAGQTQYF. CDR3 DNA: TGTGCCAGCACCCATAGCGGGGGGGCCGGTCAGACCCAGTACTTC.